This TCR beta chain was sequenced during a study of CD8+ T cells in alopecia areata. Turning to the study itself: Tofacitinib treatment spanned 6 to 18 months, with 6 months off drug afterward.

Sequencing templates came from extracted RNA that was reverse transcribed into cDNA. The repertoire was sequenced with immunoSEQ multiplex PCR; TCRdb's copy has only in-frame clones and lacks some. The data contain about 150,000 clones, 50% to 65% of them singletons. The TCR originated in a human donor with alopecia areata. The starting material was CD8+ T cells sorted from blood, obtained at week 0.

For the CDR3, the DNA is TGTGCCAGCAGCTCCCGACAGGGGGACGCTCTTGGCTACACCTTC. Translating it yields CASSSRQGDALGYTF. The chain links TRBV13 to TRBJ1-2, with 9 bases matching TRBD1. This CDR3 spans 15 amino acids. CDR1 and CDR2 from the germline V gene are PRHDT and FYEKMQ (reference sequence). V lost 4 bases, J lost 7 bases, and 10 bases stayed unmatched.